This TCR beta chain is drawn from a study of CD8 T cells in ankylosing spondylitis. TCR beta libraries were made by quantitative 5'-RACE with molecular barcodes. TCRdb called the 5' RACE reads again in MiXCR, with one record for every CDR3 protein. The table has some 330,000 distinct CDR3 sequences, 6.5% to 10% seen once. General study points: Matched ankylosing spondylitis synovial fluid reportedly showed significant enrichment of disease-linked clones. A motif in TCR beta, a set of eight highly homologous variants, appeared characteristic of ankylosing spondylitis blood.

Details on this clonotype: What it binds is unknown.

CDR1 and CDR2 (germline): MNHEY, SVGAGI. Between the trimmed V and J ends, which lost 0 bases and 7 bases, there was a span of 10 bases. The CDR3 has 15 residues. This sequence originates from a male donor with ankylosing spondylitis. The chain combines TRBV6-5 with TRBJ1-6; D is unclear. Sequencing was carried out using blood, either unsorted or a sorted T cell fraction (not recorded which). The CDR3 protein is CASSYSGGFNSPLHF. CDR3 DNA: TGTGCCAGCAGTTACTCTGGTGGTTTCAATTCACCCCTCCACTTT.